This TCR beta chain was sequenced for a study of T cell responses to AZD1222 COVID-19 vaccine. The V segment lost 0 bases and the J segment 9 bases; nucleotides outside the gene matches: 5. Germline CDR1 SGHRS, CDR2 YFSETQ. The CDR3 covers 14 residues. Profiling relied on immunoSEQ multiplex PCR, and the TCRdb table lists in-frame clones only, not all of them. This table has fewer than 200,000 clones, around 88% appearing once. The rearrangement joins TRBV5-1 to TRBJ1-5; TRBD1 matches at 8 bases. The TCR comes from an adult in good health. This sample comprised peripheral blood, obtained on day 0 of AZD1222 vaccination. CDR3 bases: TGCGCCAGCAGCTTGGGGACAGGGATTAGGCCCCAGCATTTT. Protein: CASSLGTGIRPQHF.